These T cell receptor beta chains were read from a single sample in a study of beta chain features in type 1 diabetes. Sequenced by immunoSEQ multiplex PCR; TCRdb stores in-frame clones only, minus some. This table holds 200,000 to 250,000 clones, roughly 13% found once. Sample: naive CD4+ T cells from blood. The receptors were gathered from a man aged 30 to 39 with type 1 diabetes. Both conserved end residues are part of each CDR3. Each record gives: J gene, V gene, D gene, clone size, CDR3 DNA, CDR3 protein. D genes are given only for firm matches. Part of the rows lack a size; the others show once, few, many or a class for expanded clones.

>TRBJ2-3|TRBV5-8|TRBD2|NA
TGTGCCAGCAGCGGTACTAGCGGGGGATATACGCAGTATTTT
CASSGTSGGYTQYF
>TRBJ1-1|TRBV29-1|NA|few
TGCAGCGTTGTGGGCACTCGGGGGACTGAAGCTTTCTTT
CSVVGTRGTEAFF
>TRBJ1-1|TRBV2|NA|few
TGTGCCAGCAGTGAACTTAACACTGAAGCTTTCTTT
CASSELNTEAFF
>TRBJ1-1|TRBV7-8|NA|few
TGTGCCAGCAGCTCGTCAACAGGGTTTTGGGCTGAAGCTTTCTTT
CASSSSTGFWAEAFF
>TRBJ2-7|TRBV14|NA|NA
TGTGCCAGCAGCCAAGTGGGCAGTCGGACTATCTACGAGCAGTACTTC
CASSQVGSRTIYEQYF
>TRBJ2-5|TRBV29-1|TRBD1|NA
TGCAGCGTTGAACGAACAGGGGGCGTCGAGACCCAGTACTTC
CSVERTGGVETQYF
>TRBJ1-5|TRBV4-1|NA|NA
TGCGCCAGCAGCCAAGAGTGGGGAGGGAAGCCCCAGCATTTT
CASSQEWGGKPQHF
>TRBJ2-5|TRBV2|TRBD2|few
TGTGCCAGCAGTGTGACTAGCGGGAAATCGGAGACCCAGTACTTC
CASSVTSGKSETQYF
>TRBJ1-5|TRBV30|NA|NA
TGTGCCTGGAGTGTGTCCGCGATCCAGCCCCAGCATTTT
CAWSVSAIQPQHF
>TRBJ2-3|TRBV10-3|NA|NA
TGTGCCATCAGTGGAGGCACAGATACGCAGTATTTT
CAISGGTDTQYF
>TRBJ2-5|TRBV7-8|TRBD1|few
TGTGCCAGCAGCTTAGGACAGGGAGAGACCCAGTACTTC
CASSLGQGETQYF
>TRBJ2-5|TRBV9|TRBD2|NA
TGTGCCAGCAGCGTAGGGACTAGCGGGAACCAAGAGACCCAGTACTTC
CASSVGTSGNQETQYF
>TRBJ2-1|TRBV10-3|TRBD1|NA
TGTGCCATCAGTGAGGGACAGGGGATCGTGAATGAGCAGTTCTTC
CAISEGQGIVNEQFF
>TRBJ1-6|TRBV9|NA|few
TGTGCCAGCAGCGTAGATCTCAGGGCTAATTCACCCCTCCACTTT
CASSVDLRANSPLHF
>TRBJ1-1|TRBV10-3|TRBD1|NA
TGTGCCATCAGTGAGGGACAGGGTAGGACTGAAGCTTTCTTT
CAISEGQGRTEAFF
>TRBJ2-7|TRBV6-6|TRBD2|few
TGTGCCAGCAGTTACCAGCGGGGGACATACTACGAGCAGTACTTC
CASSYQRGTYYEQYF
>TRBJ1-2|TRBV6-5|TRBD1|NA
TGTGCCAGCACCCTCTACGGGACAGGAGGTTATGGCTACACCTTC
CASTLYGTGGYGYTF
>TRBJ2-1|TRBV18|TRBD2|NA
TGTGCCAGCTCACCACCGGACGGACTAGCTCACAATGAGCAGTTCTTC
CASSPPDGLAHNEQFF
>TRBJ1-2|TRBV4-1|TRBD1|NA
TGCGCCAGCAGCCAACCCTCTGGGGACAGGGGAAGATATGGCTACACCTTC
CASSQPSGDRGRYGYTF
>TRBJ1-2|TRBV6-1|NA|few
TGTGCCAGCAGTGCGTACACCCCTTATGGCTACACCTTC
CASSAYTPYGYTF
>TRBJ2-5|TRBV2|NA|few
TGTGCCAGCAGTGAATTAGCCGTGGCAGAGACCCAGTACTTC
CASSELAVAETQYF
>TRBJ2-1|TRBV28|TRBD2|few
TGTGCCAGCAGGACTAGCGGGGGCTCCTACAATGAGCAGTTCTTC
CASRTSGGSYNEQFF
>TRBJ2-1|TRBV12-5|NA|NA
TGTGCTAGTGGGGCCGGGACTGGATACAATGAGCAGTTCTTC
CASGAGTGYNEQFF
>TRBJ2-7|TRBV29-1|TRBD2|NA
TGCAGCGTGGGGACTAGCGGGAGGATACCCTACGAGCAGTACTTC
CSVGTSGRIPYEQYF
>TRBJ2-5|TRBV5-1|TRBD2|few
TGCGCCAGCAGCCCCTCGGCTAGCGGGGGGGAGACCCAGTACTTC
CASSPSASGGETQYF
>TRBJ1-3|TRBV23-1|NA|NA
TGCGCCAGCAGTCAATCGGGGGCAGGGGAAGGCTCTGGAAACACCATATATTTT
CASSQSGAGEGSGNTIYF
>TRBJ2-1|TRBV29-1|TRBD2|NA
TGCAGCGCCACTCAATCTAGCGGCTATGAGCAGTTCTTC
CSATQSSGYEQFF
>TRBJ2-1|TRBV7-8|NA|NA
TGTGCCAGCAGCGTCGACCGGGGGAATGAGCAGTTCTTC
CASSVDRGNEQFF
>TRBJ2-7|TRBV5-1|NA|few
TGCGCCAGCAGCTCCAGAAACGAGCAGTACTTC
CASSSRNEQYF
>TRBJ2-5|TRBV7-2|TRBD1|NA
TGTGCCAGCAGCCCGGACAGGGGGCCACAAGAGACCCAGTACTTC
CASSPDRGPQETQYF
>TRBJ2-5|TRBV6-6|TRBD1|NA
TGTGCCAGCAGTACACCCGGGACAGAGCAGTACTTC
CASSTPGTEQYF
>TRBJ1-2|TRBV5-1|NA|few
TGCGCCAGCAGCGGCCCAGGGGGCTACACCTTC
CASSGPGGYTF
>TRBJ2-7|TRBV5-1|NA|NA
TGCGCCAGCAGCCCGAACCAGGGACTCCGCTCCTACGAGCAGTACTTC
CASSPNQGLRSYEQYF
>TRBJ2-5|TRBV6-5|NA|few
TGTGCCAGTAGTTACAGCAGGTACCAAGAGACCCAGTACTTC
CASSYSRYQETQYF
>TRBJ1-1|TRBV7-9|TRBD1|few
TGTGCCAGCAGCAGAGGACAGGTCGGGTCTGAAGCTTTCTTT
CASSRGQVGSEAFF
>TRBJ1-1|TRBV29-1|TRBD1|few
TGCAGCGTTGTGGAGGGGGACAGGGGCTCTGAAGCTTTCTTT
CSVVEGDRGSEAFF
>TRBJ2-3|TRBV5-1|TRBD1|NA
TGCGCCAGCAGCTTAGGACAGGACACAGATACGCAGTATTTT
CASSLGQDTDTQYF
>TRBJ1-2|TRBV7-9|NA|few
TGTGCCAGCAGCTTAGGAGCGGCAGAGATCTATGGCTACACCTTC
CASSLGAAEIYGYTF
>TRBJ1-6|TRBV7-9|NA|NA
TGTGCCAGCAGTTCGACTGGATCCTATAATTCACCCCTCCACTTT
CASSSTGSYNSPLHF
>TRBJ2-3|TRBV19|TRBD1|few
TGTGCCAGTACGGCTCGGACAGGGCAAAGCACAGATACGCAGTATTTT
CASTARTGQSTDTQYF
>TRBJ2-3|TRBV5-1|TRBD2|NA
TGCGCCAGCAGTCGGAGCGGGAGGGCCGGAGATACGCAGTATTTT
CASSRSGRAGDTQYF